This TCR beta chain was sequenced in a study of blood T cell repertoires in COVID-19. In the study overall: Whether acute or convalescent, the COVID-19 samples came from the United States, Italy and Spain. PBMCs, B-cell-depleted T cells, or T cells were the source of the cDNA or gDNA that made up the material.

Enrolment of Seattle patients took place during active infection, and they were followed longitudinally. Study processing details: Estimation of nucleated cell counts relied on the amplification of reference gene primers. The data were produced by immunoSEQ multiplex PCR, yet TCRdb's version contains in-frame clones alone and is incomplete. Clone size and V and J calls were adopted from that table, with D and trimming inferred from the DNA. The sample includes 90,000 to 100,000 clones, roughly nine tenths of them seen just once. Germline V gives CDR1 MNHNS, CDR2 SASEGT. Trimming at V came to 1 base and at J to 2 bases, leaving 2 bases not matched to a gene. The length of the CDR3 is 15 residues.

Sequencing was carried out using peripheral blood. This chain joins TRBV6-1 and TRBJ2-1; 7 bases match TRBD2. The TCR was taken from a man aged 50 to 60 with COVID-19, enrolled during active disease. The CDR3 sequence: CASSEERGTYNEQFF. The CDR3 DNA reads as TGTGCCAGCAGTGAAGAGCGGGGAACCTACAATGAGCAGTTCTTC.